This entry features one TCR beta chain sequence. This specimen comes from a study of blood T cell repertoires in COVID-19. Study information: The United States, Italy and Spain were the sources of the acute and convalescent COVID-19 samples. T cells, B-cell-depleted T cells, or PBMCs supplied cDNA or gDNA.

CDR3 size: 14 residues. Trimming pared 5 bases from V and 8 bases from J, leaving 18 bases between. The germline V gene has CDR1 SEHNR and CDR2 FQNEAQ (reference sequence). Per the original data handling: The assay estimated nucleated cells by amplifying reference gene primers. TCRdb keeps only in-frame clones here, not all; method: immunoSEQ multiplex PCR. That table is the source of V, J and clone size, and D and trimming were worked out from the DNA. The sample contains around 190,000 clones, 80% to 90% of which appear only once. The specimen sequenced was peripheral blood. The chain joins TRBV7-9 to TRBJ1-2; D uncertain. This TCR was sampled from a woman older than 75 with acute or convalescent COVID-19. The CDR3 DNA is TGTGCCAGCAGCGACCAATTAGGGAGTCGAGGCTACACCTTC. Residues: CASSDQLGSRGYTF.